The clone carrying this T cell receptor beta chain was picked up a small number of times. Its antigen remains unknown. Time point specified: persistent/refractory GD, antithyroid drugs over 5 years with positive TRAb. With RNA extracted from PBMCs as input, the TCR library was made. This CDR3 is 14 amino acids long. Trimming removed 8 bases from V and 5 bases from J, with 19 bases in between. Germline CDR1 is MNHEY and CDR2 is SVGEGT. These data belong to a study of regulatory T cells in long-lasting Graves disease. Overall study findings and caveats: With 2,500 to 3,000 shared public clonotypes, persistent patients exceeded new patients, who shared around 970. TCR diversity in persistent Graves' patients was below that of newly diagnosed ones.

Arm-PCR with iRepertoire HTBI primers amplified the CDR3 regions for these TCR beta libraries. TCRdb processed the multiplex PCR reads anew with MiXCR; each CDR3 protein has one entry. The data contain more than 350,000 distinct CDR3 sequences, under 25% of them singletons. This TCR came from a female donor with Graves disease. V and J are TRBV6-2 or TRBV6-3 and TRBJ2-7, with no clear D. Sequenced material: peripheral blood mononuclear cells (PBMCs), taken when the disease was refractory, from a patient treated with antithyroid drugs. The CDR3 DNA is TGTGCCAGCGTCCAAATCCCTACGGCGGACGAGCAGTACTTC. Amino acids: CASVQIPTADEQYF.